This T cell receptor beta chain was recorded in a study of response to subunit inactivated influenza vaccine. This clonotype was seen only a few times. The antigen remains unidentified. MiXCR, applied by TCRdb to the RT-PCR reads, yields one record per CDR3 protein. This sample has 600,000 to 850,000 distinct CDR3 sequences, with about 15% found just once. V lost 6 bases and J lost 3, with 6 bases in between. Germline V gene lookup returns CDR1 DFQATT and CDR2 SNEGSKA (reference sequence). The CDR3 has 10 residues. Study-level points and caveats: It was suggested by the authors that few new T cells are recruited by each seasonal influenza vaccination.

The sample was PBMCs from blood, taken less than 15 days before vaccination. The clonotype was recovered from a man in his fifties who received an inactivated influenza vaccine. This sequence joins TRBV20-1 and TRBJ2-7; D gene ambiguous. In DNA form, the CDR3 reads TGCAGTGCCGAACTCTACGAGCAGTACTTC. Translating gives CSAELYEQYF.